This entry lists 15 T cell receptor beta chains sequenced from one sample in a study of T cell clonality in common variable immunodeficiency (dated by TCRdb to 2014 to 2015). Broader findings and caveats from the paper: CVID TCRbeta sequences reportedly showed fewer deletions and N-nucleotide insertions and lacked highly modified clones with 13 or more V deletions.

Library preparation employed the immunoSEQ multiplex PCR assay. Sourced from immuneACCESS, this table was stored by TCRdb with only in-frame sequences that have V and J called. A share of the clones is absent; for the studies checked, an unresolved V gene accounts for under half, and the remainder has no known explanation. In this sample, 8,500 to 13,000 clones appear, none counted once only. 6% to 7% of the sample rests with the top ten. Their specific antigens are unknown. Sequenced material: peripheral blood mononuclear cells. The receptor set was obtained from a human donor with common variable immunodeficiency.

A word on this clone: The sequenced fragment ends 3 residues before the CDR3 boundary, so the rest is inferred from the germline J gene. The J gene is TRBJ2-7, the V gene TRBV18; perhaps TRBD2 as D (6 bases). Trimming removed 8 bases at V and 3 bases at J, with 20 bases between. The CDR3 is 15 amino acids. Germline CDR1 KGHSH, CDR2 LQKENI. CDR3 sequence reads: CASPRRSRGLYEQYF. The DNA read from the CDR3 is TGTGCCAGCCCCCGTCGTTCGCGGGGCCTCTACGAG.

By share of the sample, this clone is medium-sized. The CDR3 is CSVEKGGVTEAFF. The part of the CDR3 DNA that was read is TGCAGCGTTGAGAAAGGGGGCGTCACTGAA. The chain couples TRBV29-1 to TRBJ1-1, with 7 bases lining up with TRBD1. The CDR3 goes on 3 residues after the read ends, and that part is filled in from the germline J gene. Germline V gene lookup returns CDR1 SQVTM and CDR2 ANQGSEA. V was pared by 3 bases and J by 4 bases, with 5 bases of the junction left unmatched. The CDR3 is 13 amino acids.

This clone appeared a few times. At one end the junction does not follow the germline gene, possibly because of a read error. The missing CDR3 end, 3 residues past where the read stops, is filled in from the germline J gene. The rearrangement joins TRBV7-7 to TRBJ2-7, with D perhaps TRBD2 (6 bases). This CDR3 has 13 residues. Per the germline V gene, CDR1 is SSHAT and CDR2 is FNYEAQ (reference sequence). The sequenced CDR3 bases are TGTGCTAGCAGCTTAGGGTCGGGGGACGAG. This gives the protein CASSLGSGDE. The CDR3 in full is CASSLGSGDEQYF. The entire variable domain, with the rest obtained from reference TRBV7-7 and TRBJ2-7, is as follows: GAGVSQSPRYKVTKRGQDVTLRCDPISSHATLYWYQQALGQGPEFLTYFNYEAQPDKSGLPSDRFSAERPEGSISTLTIQRTEQRDSAMYRCASSLGSGDEQYFGPGTRLTVT.

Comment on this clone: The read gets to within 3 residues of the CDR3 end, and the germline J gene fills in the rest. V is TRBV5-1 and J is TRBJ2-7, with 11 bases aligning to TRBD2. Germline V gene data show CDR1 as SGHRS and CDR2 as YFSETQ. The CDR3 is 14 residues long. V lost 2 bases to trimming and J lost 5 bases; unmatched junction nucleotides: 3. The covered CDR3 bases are TGCGCCAGCAGCTTACTAGCGGGAGCTAACGAG. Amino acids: CASSLLAGANE. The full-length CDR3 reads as CASSLLAGANEQYF.

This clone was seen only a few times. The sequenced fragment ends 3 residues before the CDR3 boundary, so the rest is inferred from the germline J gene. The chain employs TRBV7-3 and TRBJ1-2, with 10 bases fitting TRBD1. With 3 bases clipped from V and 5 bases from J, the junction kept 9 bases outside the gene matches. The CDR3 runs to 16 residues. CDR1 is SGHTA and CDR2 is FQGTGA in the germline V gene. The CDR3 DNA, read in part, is TGTGCCAGCAGCTTCGCTCCGGGACAGGGGCTTTATGGC. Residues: CASSFAPGQGLYG. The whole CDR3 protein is CASSFAPGQGLYGYTF.

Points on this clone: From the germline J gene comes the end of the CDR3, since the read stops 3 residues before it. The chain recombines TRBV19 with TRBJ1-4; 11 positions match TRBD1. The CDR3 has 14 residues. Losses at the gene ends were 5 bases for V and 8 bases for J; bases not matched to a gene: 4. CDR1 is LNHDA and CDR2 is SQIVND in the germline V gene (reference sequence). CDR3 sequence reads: CASSFGTGGEKLFF. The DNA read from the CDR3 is TGTGCCAGTAGTTTCGGGACAGGGGGAGAAAAA. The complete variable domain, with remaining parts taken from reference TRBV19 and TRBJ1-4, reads DGGITQSPKYLFRKEGQNVTLSCEQNLNHDAMYWYRQDPGQGLRLIYYSQIVNDFQKGDIAEGYSVSREKKESFPLTVTSAQKNPTAFYLCASSFGTGGEKLFFGSGTQLSVL.

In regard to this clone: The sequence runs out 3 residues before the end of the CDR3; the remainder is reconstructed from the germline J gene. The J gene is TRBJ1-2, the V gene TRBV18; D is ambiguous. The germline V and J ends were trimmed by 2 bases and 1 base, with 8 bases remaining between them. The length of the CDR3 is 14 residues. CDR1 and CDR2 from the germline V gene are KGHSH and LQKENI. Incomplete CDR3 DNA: TGTGCCAGCTCACCAAAGGCGGGTAACTATGGC. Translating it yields CASSPKAGNYG. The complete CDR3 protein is CASSPKAGNYGYTF.

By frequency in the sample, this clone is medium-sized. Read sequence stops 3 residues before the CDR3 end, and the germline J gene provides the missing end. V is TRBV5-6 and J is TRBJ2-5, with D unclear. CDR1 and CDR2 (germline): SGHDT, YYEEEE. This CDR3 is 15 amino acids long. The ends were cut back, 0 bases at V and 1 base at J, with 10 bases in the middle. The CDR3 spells CASSLGPGSQETQYF. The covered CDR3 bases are TGTGCCAGCAGCTTGGGTCCAGGATCCCAAGAGACC. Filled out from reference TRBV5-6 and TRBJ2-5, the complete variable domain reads DAGVTQSPTHLIKTRGQQVTLRCSPKSGHDTVSWYQQALGQGPQFIFQYYEEEERQRGNFPDRFSGHQFPNYSSELNVNALLLGDSALYLCASSLGPGSQETQYFGPGTRLLVL.

This chain's CDR3 is CACFRQETQYF. The sequenced CDR3 bases are TGTGCCTGTTTCAGGCAAGAGACC. The V gene is TRBV30, the J gene TRBJ2-5; the D is unclear. The read terminates 3 residues before the CDR3 end, so the remaining end is supplied by the germline J gene. CDR3 length: 11 amino acids. Looked up from germline, CDR1 is GTSNPN and CDR2 is SVGIG (reference sequence). Trimming shortened V by 6 bases and J by 2 bases, and 7 bases separated the two germline ends.

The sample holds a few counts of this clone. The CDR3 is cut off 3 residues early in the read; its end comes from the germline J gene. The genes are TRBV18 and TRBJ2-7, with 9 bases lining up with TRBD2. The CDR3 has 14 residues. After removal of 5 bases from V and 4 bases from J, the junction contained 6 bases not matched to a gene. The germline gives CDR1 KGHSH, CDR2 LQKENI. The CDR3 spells CASSATSGQYEQYF. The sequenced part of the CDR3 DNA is TGTGCCAGCTCAGCGACTAGCGGACAGTACGAG.

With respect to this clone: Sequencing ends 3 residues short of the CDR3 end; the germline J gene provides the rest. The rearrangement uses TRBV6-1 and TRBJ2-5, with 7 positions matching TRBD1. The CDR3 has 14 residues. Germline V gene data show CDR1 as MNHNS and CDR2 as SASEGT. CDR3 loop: CASSETGIRDTQYF. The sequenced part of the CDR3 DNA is TGTGCCAGCAGTGAGACAGGGATAAGAGATACC.

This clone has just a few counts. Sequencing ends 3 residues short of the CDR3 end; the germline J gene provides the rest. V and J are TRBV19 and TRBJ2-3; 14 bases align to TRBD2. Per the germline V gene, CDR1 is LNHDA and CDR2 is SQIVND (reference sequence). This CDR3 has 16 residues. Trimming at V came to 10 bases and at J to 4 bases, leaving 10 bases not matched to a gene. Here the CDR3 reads CATSTSGRARADTQYF. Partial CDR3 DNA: TGTGCCACTTCGACTAGCGGGAGGGCCAGGGCAGATACG.

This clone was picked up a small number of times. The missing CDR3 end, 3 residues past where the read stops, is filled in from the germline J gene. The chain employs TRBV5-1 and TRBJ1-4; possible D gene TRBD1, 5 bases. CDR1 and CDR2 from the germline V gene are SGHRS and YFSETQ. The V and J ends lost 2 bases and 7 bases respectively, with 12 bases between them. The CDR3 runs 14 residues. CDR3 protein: CASSFEGWGEKLFF. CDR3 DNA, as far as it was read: TGCGCCAGCAGCTTCGAGGGGTGGGGTGAAAAA. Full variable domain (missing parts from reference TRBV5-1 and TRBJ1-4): KAGVTQTPRYLIKTRGQQVTLSCSPISGHRSVSWYQQTPGQGLQFLFEYFSETQRNKGNFPGRFSGRQFSNSRSEMNVSTLELGDSALYLCASSFEGWGEKLFFGSGTQLSVL.

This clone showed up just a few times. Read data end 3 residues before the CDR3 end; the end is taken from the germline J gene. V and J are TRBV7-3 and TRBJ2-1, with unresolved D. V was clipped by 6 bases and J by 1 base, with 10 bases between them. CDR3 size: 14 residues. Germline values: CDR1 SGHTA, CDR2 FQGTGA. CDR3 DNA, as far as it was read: TGTGCCAGCAGTCTTTTAGTTTCCTACAATGAG. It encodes CASSLLVSYNE. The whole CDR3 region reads CASSLLVSYNEQFF.

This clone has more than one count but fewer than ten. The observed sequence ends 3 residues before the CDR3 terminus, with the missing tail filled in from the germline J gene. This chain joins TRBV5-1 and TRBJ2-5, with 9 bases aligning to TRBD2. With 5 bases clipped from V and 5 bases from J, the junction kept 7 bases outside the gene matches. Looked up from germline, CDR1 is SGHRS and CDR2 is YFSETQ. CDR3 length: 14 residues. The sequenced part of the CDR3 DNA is TGCGCCAGCAGGCGGGAGGGGGCGGTGGAGACC. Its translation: CASRREGAVET. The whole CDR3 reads CASRREGAVETQYF.